This TCR beta chain was sequenced in a study of cytomegalovirus exposure and HLA in healthy donors (dated by TCRdb to the late 2010s). Context from the whole study: An earlier analysis of roughly 630 of the donors reported more than 250 Gb of sequence data and more than 90 million unique TCR beta sequences from about 200 million T cells. Using immunosequencing, the study profiled T cell repertoires from about 620 subjects and related those repertoires to cytomegalovirus serostatus. About 330 gigabases of sequencing data and roughly 81 million unique TCR sequences made up an early release that covered under 750 HLA-typed donors. The study aimed to test whether signatures of past pathogen exposure could be identified by cataloging public T cell receptors. A handful of DR-DQ haplotypes were handled as single units for association and clustering because linkage in the cohort was strong. To study patterns of TCR occurrence, a later analysis re-analyzed previously published TCR beta repertoires from 700 or so donors and added high-resolution HLA genotyping. The number of typed donors differed by locus: roughly 629-640 for A, B, C, DRB1 and DQB1; approximately 520 for DQA1; over 600 for DPA1; and some 450 for DPB1. All discovery cohort repertoires had been generated on a single sequencing platform. The genetic ancestry cluster associated with self-reported Caucasian donors included over 65% of the roughly 360 genotyped donors. To decide whether each TCR beta V gene segment behaved as functional or pseudogenic, an earlier analysis of approximately 620 of the donors relied on high-throughput TCR beta sequencing. A later genetic analysis used genome-wide SNP genotypes for about 65% of the roughly 670 donors, treating that subset as a discovery cohort. Class I and class II HLA loci were covered by the typing at four-digit resolution. The study combined high-throughput TCR immunosequencing, statistical association of individual TCRs with disease status, and machine learning to predict cytomegalovirus infection status. Among a few hundred genotyped donors of the cohort, an average of roughly 240,000 unique TCR beta nucleotide sequences were sequenced per donor, roughly 20% of them non-productive. In addition to the first cohort of 666 subjects, a separate validation cohort of around 110 different subjects was used. In the later analysis, no new phenotypic data were used to find candidate immune exposures; instead, reliance was placed on TCR beta sequences and their occurrence across donors. Donor age, sex, ethnicity and CMV serostatus were compiled alongside the repertoire data.

The library was built by means of the immunoSEQ multiplex PCR assay. The multiplex PCR relied on a mix of 60 forward primers for TCR Vbeta segments and 13 reverse primers for TCR Jbeta segments. A multiplex PCR assay on genomic DNA amplified the CDR3 region of rearranged TCR beta genes. The amplified TCR beta libraries were sequenced on the Illumina HiSeq System as 87-base-pair reads. As for the original processing: Across the 700 or so repertoires, a later analysis counted roughly 84 million unique TCR beta chains, some 11 million of which were shared by at least two donors. To remove PCR and sequencing errors, raw reads were error-corrected and collapsed into unique sequences using a nearest-neighbor algorithm that merged closely related sequences. V, D and J gene segments were assigned by aligning CDR3 sequences to IMGT reference sequences. For a sequence to be retained, at least a six-nucleotide match to both a V gene segment and a J gene segment was required. A rearrangement was called productive if the CDR3 had no stop codons and remained in frame with V and J, and every other rearrangement was called non-productive. Following IMGT convention, CDR3 was defined as the stretch from the second conserved V-encoded cysteine up to the conserved J-encoded phenylalanine. In an earlier analysis of just under 600 of the donors, sequences lacking an unambiguous match to a single V gene segment were excluded. An earlier analysis of 550 to 650 of the donors classified V segments as functional when productive rearrangements were above 56.7% and as segregating when the standard deviation between donors was above 5%. A statistical classification framework was built for diagnosing cytomegalovirus status from the catalog of TCR beta chain sequences. In a later analysis, TCR nucleotide sequences were compared against IMGT/GENE-DB human TR gene sequences so that V and J genes could be assigned. The TCRdist pipeline was used in a later analysis to assign CDR3 sequences and most-parsimonious VDJ recombination scenarios. In a later analysis, each TCR beta chain was defined by its CDR3 amino acid sequence together with its V-gene family, and reads lacking a unique V-gene family were excluded. To address suspected cross-contamination and a sequencing artifact, a later analysis removed 592 highly shared, low-generation-probability nucleotide sequences. A later analysis calculated a clonal expansion index for each public chain from normalized within-repertoire ranks of inferred template counts. Generation probabilities in a later analysis came from a VDJ recombination model fitted to out-of-frame rearrangements, and those results were checked against IGoR. In a later analysis, TCR-TCR, TCR-HLA and TCR-CMV co-occurrence was scored with hypergeometric tests, and a repertoire-size bias correction was applied to TCR pairs. In a later analysis, false discovery rates were estimated by permuting HLA or CMV assignments 20 times. In a later analysis, co-occurring TCRs were grouped using DBSCAN, and TCRdist sequence similarity was added for clustering within HLA-allele-positive subsets. For co-occurrence clustering, repertoires with fewer than 30,000 or more than 120,000 public chains were excluded, along with roughly five repertoires with anomalous nucleotide sharing. TCRdb retrieved this table from immuneACCESS and kept in-frame rearrangements only. Not all clones are present; in checked studies, unresolved V genes account for under half, and no reason is known for the remainder. That table is the source of V, J and clone size, and D and trimming were worked out from the DNA. This specimen's table enumerates under 150,000 clones. The ten largest clones represent 1.5% to 2.5% of the sample.

The cohort comprised approximately 700 healthy bone marrow donors. At the time of sampling, all cohort members were nominally healthy, though unrecorded immune exposures were likely present. The donor tested CMV seronegative and was one of the 352 seronegative cohort members. Each donor provided a peripheral blood sample, and peripheral blood mononuclear cells were used for TCR beta sequencing. Genomic DNA extraction from the blood cell samples was performed with the Qiagen DNeasy Blood Extraction Kit. Points the paper makes about the study in general: When HLA alleles, especially DR and DQ, strongly co-occurred, attributing TCR associations to individual alleles was difficult. It was suggested by the authors that the approach could potentially be generalized to other disease states and immunological phenotypes. The study gave a list of over 150 TCR beta chains associated with cytomegalovirus. Because counts were too low, some 17 rarely observed V segments, including chromosome 9 orphons, were left out of the earlier analysis of 587 of the donors. In vitro tests confirmed that a few of the cytomegalovirus-associated TCR beta chains recognize cytomegalovirus antigens. A further reported finding was that TCR beta sequences accurately predicted the HLA-A and HLA-B alleles for most subjects in the first cohort. According to a later genetic analysis, donors in an Asian-associated ancestry cluster had fewer N-insertions in productive TCRs than the approximately 630-donor mean. In an earlier analysis of about 600 of the donors, most TCR beta V segments appeared in productive rearrangements about 87% or about 30% of the time, broadly matching IMGT annotations. Correlated functional status among segregating V segments might be attributable to linkage disequilibrium, but an unknown experimental factor could not be ruled out. Most TCR sequences were seen in very few donors, while some public TCRs were found in many individuals. Because HLA typing was missing for some donors at each locus, association tests included only the typed subset. In this cohort, only TCR beta chains were sequenced, and detectable features were limited by the absence of alpha or paired-chain data. For the cohort, immune exposure information was limited to CMV serostatus. Compared with equally common non-associated chains, HLA-associated TCR beta chains in a later analysis were more clonally expanded and had lower generation probabilities. Roughly uniform sequencing depth across donors was assumed in presence/absence analyses, although this assumption may not hold. The classifier was reported to diagnose cytomegalovirus status with high specificity and sensitivity in both the original and validation cohorts. A later analysis associated about 16,000 TCR beta sequences with specific HLA alleles at a false discovery rate of 0.05. In a later genetic analysis, a missense DCLRE1C variant was associated with V-gene and J-gene trimming of TCR beta chains, and the association was replicated in an independent cohort. A group of highly shared sequence variants was considered likely to be a technical artifact of the sequencing pipeline. In a later analysis, TCR association rates were found to vary across HLA loci, with the most associated TCRs seen for DRB1 alleles and the fewest for HLA-C alleles. In a later analysis, most CMV-associated TCR beta chains were found to appear HLA-restricted, with HLA associations seemingly driven largely by CMV exposure. Several of the top co-occurrence clusters appeared to be linked to parvovirus B19, influenza, CMV and Epstein-Barr virus, according to a later analysis.

Concerning this clone itself: Its antigen has not been determined.

The receptor comes from a woman aged 55-75 years in good health and CMV-seronegative. Input material: PBMCs.

CDR3 protein: CATSEGYEQYF. In nucleotides, the sequence is TGTGCCACCAGCGAGGGCTACGAGCAGTACTTC. Recombination linked TRBV15 to TRBJ2-7; possibly the D gene is TRBD2, per 5 matching bases. The germline V gene encodes CDR1 LNHNV and CDR2 YYDKDF (reference sequence). V is pared back by 5 bases and J by 3 bases, with 5 bases lying between the germline termini. The CDR3, from cysteine to phenylalanine, totals 11 residues. The kept DNA is CDR3 alone, 33 bases in frame from the first base.